Below are 21 T cell receptor beta chains sequenced from a single sample in a study of blood T cell repertoires in COVID-19. Profiled with immunoSEQ multiplex PCR; TCRdb holds only in-frame clones, not every one. This repertoire shows fewer than 500,000 clones, roughly 89% found once; its top ten account for 0.65% to 1%. The sequenced sample was peripheral blood. The source of these receptors is a man younger than 30 with COVID-19, enrolled during active disease.

The chain is built from TRBV7-9 and TRBJ2-3; 10 positions agree with TRBD1. The CDR3 loop spans 16 amino acids. CDR1 is SEHNR and CDR2 is FQNEAQ in the germline V gene (reference sequence). V lost 3 bases and J lost 2; bases outside the gene matches: 5. This chain's CDR3 is CASSFGQGGSTDTQYF. CDR3 bases: TGTGCCAGCAGCTTTGGACAGGGGGGGTCCACAGATACGCAGTATTTT.

The rearrangement links TRBV5-1 to TRBJ2-7, with TRBD2 matching over 11 bases. Germline-derived CDR1 and CDR2 are SGHRS and YFSETQ. The CDR3 length is 15 residues. The trim removed 3 bases at V and 2 bases at J, leaving 4 bases unmatched. CDR3 sequence: CASSSGLADPYEQYF. DNA of the CDR3: TGCGCCAGCAGCTCGGGACTAGCGGACCCCTACGAGCAGTACTTC. Full variable domain (outside the CDR3, taken from reference TRBV5-1 and TRBJ2-7): KAGVTQTPRYLIKTRGQQVTLSCSPISGHRSVSWYQQTPGQGLQFLFEYFSETQRNKGNFPGRFSGRQFSNSRSEMNVSTLELGDSALYLCASSSGLADPYEQYFGPGTRLTVT.

The V call is TRBV11-3, the J call TRBJ2-1; TRBD2 aligns across 16 bases. The CDR3 loop spans 17 amino acids. Per germline, CDR1 SGHNT and CDR2 YENEEA. Unmatched junction bases numbered 6, after V lost 3 bases and J lost 7 bases. This chain's CDR3 is CASSFGTSGRARNEQFF. The CDR3 bases are TGTGCCAGCAGCTTTGGGACTAGCGGGAGGGCCAGGAATGAGCAGTTCTTC.

The CDR3 DNA sequence: TGTGCCAGCAGCTCGACTAGCGGGGGATCGAGCTCCTACGAGCAGTACTTC. Amino acids: CASSSTSGGSSSYEQYF. The chain recombines TRBV5-4 with TRBJ2-7; 12 nucleotides line up with TRBD2. The length of the CDR3 is 17 residues. The V gene end was trimmed by 3 bases and the J gene end by 0 bases; junction bases not matched to a gene: 7. CDR1 and CDR2 (germline): SGHNT, YYREEE (reference sequence).

J is TRBJ2-7 and V is TRBV11-2; TRBD1 aligns across 8 bases. Trimming took 3 bases from V and 7 from J; bases not matched to a gene: 8. Germline CDR1 SGHAT, CDR2 FQNNGV. The CDR3 is 14 residues long. The CDR3 DNA reads TGTGCCAGCAGCTTCGGCCAGGGGGCAGGTGAGCAGTACTTC. As protein: CASSFGQGAGEQYF.

V usage is TRBV19 and J usage is TRBJ2-3, with D tentatively TRBD2 (7 bases). Between the trimmed V and J ends, which lost 4 bases and 4 bases, there was a span of 18 bases. CDR3 length: 16 amino acids. Germline V gene sequence: CDR1 LNHDA, CDR2 SQIVND (reference sequence). The CDR3 DNA reads TGTGCCAGTAGTACCCCAAAGGCGGGGGCAGCAGATACGCAGTATTTT. Translated, it gives CASSTPKAGAADTQYF. Supplemented by reference TRBV19 and TRBJ2-3, the full variable domain reads DGGITQSPKYLFRKEGQNVTLSCEQNLNHDAMYWYRQDPGQGLRLIYYSQIVNDFQKGDIAEGYSVSREKKESFPLTVTSAQKNPTAFYLCASSTPKAGAADTQYFGPGTRLTVL.

This clone has only a few counts. The chain recombines TRBV2 with TRBJ1-2; TRBD1 agrees at 9 bases. V shed 3 bases, J shed 4 bases, and the junction held 3 bases outside the gene matches. The CDR3 has 14 residues. CDR1 SNHLY and CDR2 FYNNEI come from the germline V gene. CDR3 sequence reads: CASSEDRGRYGYTF. As DNA, the CDR3 is TGTGCCAGCAGTGAGGACAGGGGACGCTATGGCTACACCTTC. The variable domain in full, with the rest retrieved from reference TRBV2 and TRBJ1-2, is EPEVTQTPSHQVTQMGQEVILRCVPISNHLYFYWYRQILGQKVEFLVSFYNNEISEKSEIFDDQFSVERPDGSNFTLKIRSTKLEDSAMYFCASSEDRGRYGYTFGSGTRLTVV.

The gene calls are TRBV28 and TRBJ2-4; possible D gene TRBD1, 6 bases. The CDR3 runs to 16 residues. V lost 6 bases and J 0 bases, leaving 15 bases between the germline ends. Germline V gene data show CDR1 as MDHEN and CDR2 as SYDVKM. Here the CDR3 reads CASSIRQALAKNIQYF. The CDR3 DNA sequence: TGTGCCAGCAGCATTAGACAGGCCTTAGCCAAAAACATTCAGTACTTC.

This chain uses TRBV5-1 with TRBJ1-1; 9 nucleotides align to TRBD1. CDR3 size: 14 residues. V was pared by 3 bases and J by 3 bases, with 3 bases of the junction left unmatched. Germline V CDR1 and CDR2: SGHRS, YFSETQ. Written as DNA, the CDR3 is TGCGCCAGCAGCTCGGGACAGGGAGACACTGAAGCTTTCTTT. It encodes CASSSGQGDTEAFF.

This clone was detected only a few times. The CDR3 nucleotides are TGTGCCAGCAGGGGGACAAGTAGCAATCAGCCCCAGCATTTT. Amino acid sequence: CASRGTSSNQPQHF. This rearrangement joins TRBV6-5 to TRBJ1-5; a weak D match, TRBD1 (6 bases). Looked up from germline, CDR1 is MNHEY and CDR2 is SVGAGI. The CDR3 sequence is 14 residues long. Trimming removed 6 bases from V and 0 bases from J, with 9 bases in between.

The chain joins TRBV10-2 to TRBJ1-5; D call uncertain. There are 16 residues in the CDR3. V was pared by 2 bases and J by 3 bases, with 14 bases between. Germline V CDR1 and CDR2: WSHSY, SAAADI. The CDR3 is CASSEGLRGTNQPQHF. In DNA form, the CDR3 reads TGCGCCAGCAGTGAGGGTTTACGGGGAACCAATCAGCCCCAGCATTTT.

J is TRBJ2-1 and V is TRBV5-1; 11 bases align to TRBD2. Germline lookup yields CDR1 SGHRS and CDR2 YFSETQ. This CDR3 region has 15 residues. J was trimmed by 8 bases and V by 2 bases; bases with no gene match: 6. The CDR3 loop is CASSFLAGGIDEQFF. The CDR3 DNA is TGCGCCAGCAGCTTTCTAGCGGGAGGTATCGATGAGCAGTTCTTC. Looking up the rest from reference TRBV5-1 and TRBJ2-1 gives the full variable domain: KAGVTQTPRYLIKTRGQQVTLSCSPISGHRSVSWYQQTPGQGLQFLFEYFSETQRNKGNFPGRFSGRQFSNSRSEMNVSTLELGDSALYLCASSFLAGGIDEQFFGPGTRLTVL.

The chain carries TRBV5-4 and TRBJ2-5; 11 nucleotides agree with TRBD2. CDR3 length: 17 amino acids. The V and J ends lost 3 bases and 3 bases, in that order; junction bases with no gene match: 10. Looked up from germline, CDR1 is SGHNT and CDR2 is YYREEE (reference sequence). The chain's CDR3 is CASSSSGTSGPKETQYF. The CDR3 region has the DNA TGTGCCAGCAGCTCATCCGGGACTAGCGGACCAAAAGAGACCCAGTACTTC.

V gene TRBV15 combines with J gene TRBJ2-3; TRBD2 matches 7 bases. The V gene end was trimmed by 5 bases and the J gene end by 0 bases; junction bases not matched to a gene: 5. There are 15 residues in the CDR3. Germline values: CDR1 LNHNV, CDR2 YYDKDF (reference sequence). The DNA for the CDR3 is TGTGCCACCAGCGGAGCGGGATTGAGCACAGATACGCAGTATTTT. Translated, it gives CATSGAGLSTDTQYF.

This chain connects TRBV21-1 to TRBJ1-2. TRBV21-1 is given as a pseudogene. The CDR3 consists of 12 residues. The CDR3 nucleotides are TGTGCCAGCGGGGAGGAAAACTATGGCTACACCTTC. Translation gives CASGEENYGYTF.

The rearrangement links TRBV18 to TRBJ2-3; D may be TRBD1 (6 bases). V was cut by 6 bases and J by 2 bases, with 27 bases left in between. The CDR3 has 19 amino acids. CDR1 and CDR2 (germline): KGHSH, LQKENI. The CDR3 DNA reads TGTGCCAGCTCCCCAGCACAGGGACCTTTGGGACCGATCACAGATACGCAGTATTTT. The encoded protein is CASSPAQGPLGPITDTQYF.

The genes are TRBV28 and TRBJ2-7; TRBD2 matches at 9 bases. In germline, CDR1 is MDHEN, CDR2 SYDVKM. This CDR3 is built from 16 residues. Trimming at V came to 3 bases and at J to 0 bases, leaving 6 bases not matched to a gene. The CDR3 bases are TGTGCCAGCAGTTTTAGTCTAGCGGGACTCTCCTACGAGCAGTACTTC. Residues: CASSFSLAGLSYEQYF. The full variable domain, in which reference TRBV28 and TRBJ2-7 provide the parts outside the CDR3, is DVKVTQSSRYLVKRTGEKVFLECVQDMDHENMFWYRQDPGLGLRLIYFSYDVKMKEKGDIPEGYSVSREKKERFSLILESASTNQTSMYLCASSFSLAGLSYEQYFGPGTRLTVT.

In this sample, this clone turned up a few times. The chain carries TRBV5-1 and TRBJ1-1; TRBD1 matches at 7 bases. V lost 3 bases and J lost 0; bases outside the gene matches: 5. Germline assignment: CDR1 SGHRS and CDR2 YFSETQ. This CDR3 has 15 amino acids. The CDR3 protein is CASSSFRGMNTEAFF. The CDR3 DNA reads TGCGCCAGCAGCTCCTTCAGGGGGATGAACACTGAAGCTTTCTTT. Full variable domain (missing parts from reference TRBV5-1 and TRBJ1-1): KAGVTQTPRYLIKTRGQQVTLSCSPISGHRSVSWYQQTPGQGLQFLFEYFSETQRNKGNFPGRFSGRQFSNSRSEMNVSTLELGDSALYLCASSSFRGMNTEAFFGQGTRLTVV.

The chain links TRBV29-1 to TRBJ1-3, with unresolved D. CDR1 is SQVTM, CDR2 ANQGSEA, per germline. The CDR3 consists of 13 residues. V was cut by 7 bases and J by 4 bases, with 14 bases left in between. The CDR3 is CSAGDTAGNTIYF. The CDR3 DNA sequence: TGCAGCGCCGGTGACACTGCGGGAAACACCATATATTTT.

The rearrangement links TRBV2 to TRBJ1-5; 7 bases fit TRBD1. Per the germline V gene, CDR1 is SNHLY and CDR2 is FYNNEI. V dropped 5 bases and J dropped 2; count of bases not matched to a gene: 6. This CDR3 contains 15 residues. CDR3 nucleotide sequence: TGTGCCAGCAGTCCAGACAGGGCCGGCAATCAGCCCCAGCATTTT. Translation: CASSPDRAGNQPQHF.

V and J are TRBV10-3 and TRBJ2-1; no clear D. This CDR3 contains 13 residues. V lost 3 bases, J lost 7 bases, and 10 bases lay in between. Germline V lookup: CDR1 ENHRY, CDR2 SYGVKD. The CDR3 is CAISDGPKNEQFF. DNA of the CDR3: TGTGCCATCAGTGATGGCCCCAAGAATGAGCAGTTCTTC.